The T cell receptor (beta chain) under discussion was sequenced for a study of T cell responses to AZD1222 COVID-19 vaccine. The table lists this clone with a count of one. The antigen remains unidentified. Germline V gene sequence: CDR1 SGHNT, CDR2 YENEEA. CDR3 length equals 16 residues. Deletions cut 0 bases from V and 1 base from J, with 11 bases between. Study-wide results and caveats: Recipients of two AZD1222 doses showed rising Spike-specific TCR breadth and depth.

Sequencing was performed with immunoSEQ multiplex PCR; in TCRdb, only in-frame clones are kept and a portion is missing. The sample includes 55,000 to 80,000 clones, 80% to 90% of them seen just once. The sequence came from an adult who received the AZD1222 COVID-19 vaccine. Sample: peripheral blood, taken 28 days after the second AZD1222 dose. This rearrangement joins TRBV11-3 to TRBJ2-3; maybe TRBD1 (5 bases). CDR3 nucleotide sequence: TGTGCCAGCAGCTTAGACCAGGGCGGTGGCACAGATACGCAGTATTTT. Amino acid sequence: CASSLDQGGGTDTQYF.